Below, one T cell receptor beta chain is given with its context. TCRdb's table, derived via immunoSEQ multiplex PCR, lists solely in-frame clones and lacks some. This sample carries 70,000 to 85,000 clones, just over 90% of them seen once, and the ten largest clones take under 9.5%. Patients all relapsed after autologous stem cell transplantation, and there was variation in brentuximab vedotin exposure. The data were obtained in a study of PD-1 blockade in classical Hodgkin lymphoma. CDR3 length: 15 residues. Germline V gene data show CDR1 as SGHTA and CDR2 as FQGNSA. V lost 0 bases, J lost 4 bases, and 4 bases stayed unmatched.

Specimen: peripheral blood mononuclear cells (PBMCs), collected at baseline. The rearrangement uses TRBV7-2 and TRBJ2-7; 9 nucleotides line up with TRBD2. The clonotype originates from a human donor with classical Hodgkin lymphoma. This CDR3 is CASSLAPSGTYEQYF. The CDR3, as DNA: TGTGCCAGCAGCTTAGCCCCTAGCGGGACTTACGAGCAGTACTTC.